This T cell receptor (beta chain) is from a study of blood T cell repertoires in COVID-19. The V end was cut by 6 bases, the J end by 1 base, with 13 bases between. Germline V gives CDR1 SNHLY, CDR2 FYNNEI. CDR3 length equals 15 residues. The repertoire was sequenced with immunoSEQ multiplex PCR; TCRdb's copy has only in-frame clones and lacks some. The sample lists under 400,000 clones, 88% occurring once. This sequence joins TRBV2 and TRBJ1-3, with a tentative D call TRBD1 (6 bases). The sequenced sample consisted of peripheral blood. This clonotype was obtained from a woman in her 30s with COVID-19, enrolled during active disease. CDR3 residues: CASSKEQGSGNTIYF. The CDR3 nucleotides read TGTGCCAGCAGCAAAGAACAGGGATCTGGAAACACCATATATTTT.